This T cell receptor beta chain was identified in a study of cytomegalovirus exposure and HLA in healthy donors. Study information: The roughly 670 first-cohort repertoires shared a platform with the 120 or so validation repertoires, as reported in a later analysis.

The CDR3 is 16 amino acids. V gave up 5 bases and J gave up 4 bases, with 21 bases separating them. Germline CDR1 reads SEHNR; CDR2 reads FQNEAQ (reference sequence). This clone has only a few counts. Antigen: not known. Libraries were prepared by immunoSEQ multiplex PCR; TCRdb keeps only in-frame clonotypes and omits some of them. Among approximately 270,000 clones, 85% to 90% were seen once, and the ten largest hold roughly 0.4%. Study-wide findings and caveats: A few CMV-associated chains proved CMV antigen-specific in vitro. The study flagged roughly 160 TCR beta chains as cytomegalovirus-associated.

The sequence derives from a young woman in good health and CMV-seronegative. The chain uses TRBV7-9 and TRBJ2-7; the D gene is possibly TRBD1 (6 bases). Source material: PBMCs. The CDR3 sequence: CASSTPTQGSWYEQYF. CDR3 bases: TGTGCCAGCAGCACACCCACACAGGGATCATGGTACGAGCAGTACTTC.